A single sample gave rise to the 17 T cell receptor beta chains below, sequenced in a study of T cells after yellow fever vaccination. MiXCR, applied by TCRdb to the 5' RACE reads, yields one record per CDR3 protein. Of some 350,000 distinct CDR3 sequences detected, approximately 10% appear once; the ten largest clones hold around 19%. The sample here was PBMCs, taken on the day of the first yellow fever vaccination. Every receptor here comes from a young man who received the YFV17D yellow fever vaccine.

This clonotype was found a few times. This sequence joins TRBV4-2 and TRBJ2-7, with TRBD2 as a possible D gene (6 bases). The CDR3 loop spans 15 amino acids. CDR1 LGHNA and CDR2 YNFKEQ come from the germline V gene. V was clipped by 4 bases and J by 4 bases, with 17 bases between them. CDR3 coding DNA: TGTGCCAGCAGCCGAGAAACCGGGACTCCGTACGAGCAGTACTTC. Protein sequence: CASSRETGTPYEQYF.

This clonotype was observed a few times. V is TRBV5-1 and J is TRBJ2-5, with 10 bases aligning to TRBD1. The trim removed 4 bases at V and 1 base at J, leaving 4 bases unmatched. The CDR3 has 15 amino acids. Germline-derived CDR1 and CDR2 are SGHRS and YFSETQ. This CDR3 is CASSRDRGLQETQYF. The CDR3 DNA is TGCGCCAGCAGCCGGGACAGGGGTCTCCAAGAGACCCAGTACTTC.

This clonotype was counted ten times or more. The V and J genes are TRBV5-1 and TRBJ2-7, with a tentative D call TRBD1 (6 bases). V shed 1 base and J shed 5 bases, with 13 bases lying between them. The CDR3 covers 14 residues. Germline V gene sequence: CDR1 SGHRS, CDR2 YFSETQ. The CDR3 spells CASSLRGGDHEQYF. For the CDR3, the DNA is TGCGCCAGCAGCTTGCGAGGGGGAGACCACGAGCAGTACTTC.

The chain couples TRBV5-4 to TRBJ1-2; D gene ambiguous. CDR3 length: 13 amino acids. V gave up 4 bases and J gave up 8 bases, with 15 bases separating them. Germline V gives CDR1 SGHNT, CDR2 YYREEE (reference sequence). Here the CDR3 DNA reads TGTGCCAGCAGCCTATACCCAGCCCGAGGCTACACCTTC. This codes for CASSLYPARGYTF.

This clonotype was observed at least ten times. The chain is built from TRBV6-2 or TRBV6-3 and TRBJ2-1; D unclear. V was trimmed by 2 bases and J by 2 bases, leaving 4 bases between them. Looked up from germline, CDR1 is MNHEY and CDR2 is SVGEGT. This CDR3 spans 13 amino acids. DNA for the CDR3: TGTGCCAGCAGTTACCGACCCTACAATGAGCAGTTCTTC. It is translated as CASSYRPYNEQFF.

For the CDR3, the DNA is TGTGCCTGGAGCTCGTGGGGGGCGCATCTATGGGCTGGCTACACCTTC. Its translation: CAWSSWGAHLWAGYTF. The rearrangement uses TRBV30 and TRBJ1-2, with TRBD1 as a possible D gene (6 bases). CDR1 is GTSNPN, CDR2 SVGIG, per germline (reference sequence). Trimming took 3 bases from V and 7 from J, leaving 24 bases between them. The CDR3 totals 16 residues.

This clonotype occurred a few times. The chain recombines TRBV7-2 with TRBJ1-1; no definite D call. The CDR3 has 14 amino acids. Trimming pared 5 bases from V and 5 bases from J, leaving 15 bases between. CDR1 and CDR2 from the germline V gene are SGHTA and FQGNSA. Written as DNA, the CDR3 is TGTGCCAGCAGCGATCGCGGCTCGGGGACTGAAGCTTTCTTT. This codes for CASSDRGSGTEAFF.

This clonotype has a handful of counts. DNA for the CDR3: TGTGCCATCAGTGATCGCAGGGGATTCACAGATACGCAGTATTTT. Its translation: CAISDRRGFTDTQYF. The J gene is TRBJ2-3, the V gene TRBV10-3; a possible D gene is TRBD1 (6 bases). V lost 3 bases to trimming and J lost 2 bases, with 12 bases between them. Per the germline V gene, CDR1 is ENHRY and CDR2 is SYGVKD. The CDR3 contains 15 residues.

This clonotype was detected a few times. V gene TRBV20-1 combines with J gene TRBJ2-1; 9 bases are shared with TRBD1. The V gene end was trimmed by 2 bases and the J gene end by 6 bases; junction bases not matched to a gene: 14. Germline CDR1 DFQATT, CDR2 SNEGSKA (reference sequence). CDR3 length equals 17 residues. The CDR3 DNA reads as TGCAGTGCTAGAAGACAGGGGGTTGATGGAATCCTCAATGAGCAGTTCTTC. Translated, it gives CSARRQGVDGILNEQFF.

J is TRBJ1-1 and V is TRBV5-1; D perhaps matches TRBD1 (6 bases). The germline V gene has CDR1 SGHRS and CDR2 YFSETQ. The germline V and J ends were trimmed by 0 bases and 4 bases, with 13 bases remaining between them. The CDR3 loop spans 15 amino acids. CDR3 loop: CASSLAGGGRTEAFF. The CDR3 DNA reads TGCGCCAGCAGCTTGGCGGGGGGGGGCCGCACTGAAGCTTTCTTT.

This clonotype was counted at least ten times. The rearrangement joins TRBV12-3 or TRBV12-4 to TRBJ2-1; 11 bases align to TRBD2. After removal of 2 bases from V and 4 bases from J, the junction contained 1 base not matched to a gene. This CDR3 spans 15 amino acids. The CDR3 sequence: CASSLRTSGYNEQFF. CDR3 nucleotides: TGTGCCAGCAGTTTACGGACTAGCGGGTACAATGAGCAGTTCTTC.

In the case of this clonotype: A much larger clone differs by one base, so this may be a read error. The rearrangement uses TRBV28 and TRBJ2-2; D uncertain. With 4 bases removed from V and 3 bases from J, the gap between germline ends came to 6 bases. CDR1 and CDR2 from the germline V gene are MDHEN and SYDVKM. This CDR3 is built from 13 residues. The DNA for the CDR3 is TGTGCCAGCAGTTCCACGGACACCGGGGAGCTGTTTTTT. Protein product: CASSSTDTGELFF.

The chain links TRBV9 to TRBJ1-2, with TRBD1 identical over 11 bases. CDR3 length equals 17 residues. The germline CDR1 and CDR2 sequences are SGDLS and YYNGEE. Trimming removed 4 bases from V and 3 bases from J; junction bases left unmatched: 11. This CDR3 reads CASSPGTGGYSDYGYTF. As DNA, the CDR3 is TGTGCCAGCAGCCCCGGGACAGGGGGATATTCGGACTATGGCTACACCTTC.

The chain carries TRBV11-2 and TRBJ2-3, with 12 bases that match TRBD2. The CDR3 totals 20 residues. V shed 0 bases and J 4 bases; nucleotides not matched to a gene: 14. Germline lookup yields CDR1 SGHAT and CDR2 FQNNGV. CDR3 DNA: TGTGCCAGCAGCTTAGATGGTCTAGCGGGGGGGGTTTCGTCAGCAGATACGCAGTATTTT. Translating gives CASSLDGLAGGVSSADTQYF.

In its sample, this clonotype was seen a few times. The DNA of the CDR3 is TGCAGTGCTAGAGATGGGGAATTCTACGAGCAGTACTTC. Encoded protein: CSARDGEFYEQYF. The V call is TRBV20-1, the J call TRBJ2-7; D unresolved. In germline, CDR1 is DFQATT, CDR2 SNEGSKA (reference sequence). The CDR3 covers 13 residues. V was cut by 0 bases and J by 3 bases, with 9 bases left in between.

There are a few counts of this clonotype. This chain uses TRBV7-8 with TRBJ2-3; 7 nucleotides agree with TRBD1. Germline V gene lookup returns CDR1 SGHVS and CDR2 FQNEAQ. The junction had 8 bases not matched to a gene; V was cut back by 4 bases and J by 1 base. This CDR3 contains 16 residues. The DNA of the CDR3 is TGTGCCAGCAGCTACCGACAGGGTGCTCGCACAGATACGCAGTATTTT. The encoded protein is CASSYRQGARTDTQYF.

The sample holds a few counts of this clonotype. The gene calls are TRBV9 and TRBJ2-7; 7 bases are shared with TRBD1. Losses at the gene ends were 2 bases for V and 3 bases for J; bases not matched to a gene: 5. The germline V gene has CDR1 SGDLS and CDR2 YYNGEE. This CDR3 has 14 amino acids. The CDR3 nucleotides are TGTGCCAGCAGCGTTCGGGCAGGGGGCTACGAGCAGTACTTC. Translated: CASSVRAGGYEQYF.